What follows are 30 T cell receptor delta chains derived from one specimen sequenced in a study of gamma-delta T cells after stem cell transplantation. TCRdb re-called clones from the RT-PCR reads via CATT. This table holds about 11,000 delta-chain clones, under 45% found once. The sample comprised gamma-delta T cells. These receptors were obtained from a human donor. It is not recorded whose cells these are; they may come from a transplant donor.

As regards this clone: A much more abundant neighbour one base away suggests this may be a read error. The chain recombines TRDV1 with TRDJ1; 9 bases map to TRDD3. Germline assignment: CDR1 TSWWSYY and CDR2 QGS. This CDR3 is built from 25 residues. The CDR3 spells CAIGEPPGTLSRVYWGYAYTDKLIF. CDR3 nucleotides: TGTGCTATTGGGGAACCCCCGGGCACACTTTCCCGCGTTTACTGGGGATACGCTTACACCGATAAACTCATCTTT.

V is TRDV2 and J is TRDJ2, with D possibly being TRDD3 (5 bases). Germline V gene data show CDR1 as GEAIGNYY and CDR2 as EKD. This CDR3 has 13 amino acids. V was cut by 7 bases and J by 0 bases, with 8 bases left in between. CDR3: CAWGTPLTAQLFF. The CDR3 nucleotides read TGTGCCTGGGGGACACCTTTGACAGCACAACTCTTCTTT.

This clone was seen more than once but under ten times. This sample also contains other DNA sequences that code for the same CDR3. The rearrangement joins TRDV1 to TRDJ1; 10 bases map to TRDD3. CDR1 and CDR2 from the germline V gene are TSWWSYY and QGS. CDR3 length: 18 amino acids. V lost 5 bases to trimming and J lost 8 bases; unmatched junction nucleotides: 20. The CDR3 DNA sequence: TGTGCTCTTGGGATCGAACGGGCGGGGGATACGCCGTACCCCAAACTCATCTTT. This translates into CALGIERAGDTPYPKLIF.

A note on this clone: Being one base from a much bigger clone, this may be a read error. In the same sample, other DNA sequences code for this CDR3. The CDR3 region has the DNA TGTGCCTGTGACACTCTGACTGGGGGATGGGGAACCGCACAACTCTTCTTT. Translation: CACDTLTGGWGTAQLFF. The chain uses TRDV2 and TRDJ2, with 10 bases lining up with TRDD3. There are 17 residues in the CDR3. The germline gives CDR1 GEAIGNYY, CDR2 EKD. The V gene end was trimmed by 1 base and the J gene end by 8 bases; junction bases not matched to a gene: 12.

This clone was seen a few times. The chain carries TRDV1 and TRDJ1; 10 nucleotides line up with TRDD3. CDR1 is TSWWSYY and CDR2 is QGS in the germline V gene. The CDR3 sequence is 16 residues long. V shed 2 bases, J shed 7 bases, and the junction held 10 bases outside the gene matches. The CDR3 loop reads CALGEASYWGITKLIF. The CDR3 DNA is TGTGCTCTTGGGGAAGCGTCCTACTGGGGGATCACTAAACTCATCTTT.

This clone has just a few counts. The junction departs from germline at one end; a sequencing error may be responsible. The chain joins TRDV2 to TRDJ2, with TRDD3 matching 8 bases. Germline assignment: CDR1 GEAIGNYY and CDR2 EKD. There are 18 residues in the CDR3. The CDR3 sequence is CACDSLYWGVTLTAQLFF. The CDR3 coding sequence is TGTGCCTGTGACTCCCTTTACTGGGGGGTCACTTTGACAGCACAACTCTTTTTT.

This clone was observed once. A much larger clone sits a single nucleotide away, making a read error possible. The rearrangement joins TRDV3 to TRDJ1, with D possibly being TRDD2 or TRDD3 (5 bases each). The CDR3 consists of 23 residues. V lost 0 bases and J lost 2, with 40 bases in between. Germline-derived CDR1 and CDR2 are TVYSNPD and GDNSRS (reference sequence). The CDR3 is CAFSRFTAAPTKRGAHPTDKLIF. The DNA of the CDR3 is TGTGCCTTTAGCCGCTTTACCGCCGCGCCTACAAAGCGGGGGGCCCACCCTACCGATAAACTCATCTTT.

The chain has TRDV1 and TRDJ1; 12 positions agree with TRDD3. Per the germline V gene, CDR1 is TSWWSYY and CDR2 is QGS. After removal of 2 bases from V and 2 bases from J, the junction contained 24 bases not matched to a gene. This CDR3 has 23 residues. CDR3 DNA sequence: TGTGCTCTTGGGGAATCGGCCGACTCTGTCTGCCTACGCTGGGGGATACGTACCGATAAACTCATCTTT. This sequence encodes CALGESADSVCLRWGIRTDKLIF.

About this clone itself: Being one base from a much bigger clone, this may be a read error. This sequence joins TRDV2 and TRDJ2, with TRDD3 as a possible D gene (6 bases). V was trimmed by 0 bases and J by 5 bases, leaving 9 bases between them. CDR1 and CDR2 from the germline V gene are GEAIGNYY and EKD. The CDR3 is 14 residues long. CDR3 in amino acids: CACDTDGDTAQLFF. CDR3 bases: TGTGCCTGTGACACCGACGGGGATACAGCACAACTCTTCTTT.

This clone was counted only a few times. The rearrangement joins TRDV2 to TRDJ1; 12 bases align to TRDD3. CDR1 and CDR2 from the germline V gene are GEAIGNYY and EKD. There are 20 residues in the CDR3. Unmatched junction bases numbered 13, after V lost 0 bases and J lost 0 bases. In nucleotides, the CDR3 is TGTGCCTGTGACACCGGCGGAGGACACTGGGGGATACCCTACACCGATAAACTCATCTTT. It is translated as CACDTGGGHWGIPYTDKLIF.

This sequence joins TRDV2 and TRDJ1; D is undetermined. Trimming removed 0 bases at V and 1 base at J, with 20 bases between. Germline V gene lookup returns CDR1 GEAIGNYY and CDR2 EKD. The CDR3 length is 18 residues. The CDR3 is CACDTVFGLPVITDKLIF. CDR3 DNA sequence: TGTGCCTGTGACACCGTTTTTGGGCTACCTGTCATCACCGATAAACTCATCTTT.

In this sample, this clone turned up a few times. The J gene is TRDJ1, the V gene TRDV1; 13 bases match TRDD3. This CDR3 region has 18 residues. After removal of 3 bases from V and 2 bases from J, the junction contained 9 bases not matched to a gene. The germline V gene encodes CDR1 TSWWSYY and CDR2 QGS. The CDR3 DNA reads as TGTGCTCTTGGGGATCCCTGGGGACTGGGGGATACGACCGATAAACTCATCTTT. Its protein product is CALGDPWGLGDTTDKLIF.

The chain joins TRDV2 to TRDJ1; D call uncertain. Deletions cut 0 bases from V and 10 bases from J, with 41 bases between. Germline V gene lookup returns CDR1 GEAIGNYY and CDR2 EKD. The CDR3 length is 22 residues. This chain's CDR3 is CACDTALRPPNYNFWIWRRLIF. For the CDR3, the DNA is TGTGCCTGTGACACCGCTTTAAGGCCCCCCAATTATAACTTTTGGATCTGGAGACGACTCATCTTT.

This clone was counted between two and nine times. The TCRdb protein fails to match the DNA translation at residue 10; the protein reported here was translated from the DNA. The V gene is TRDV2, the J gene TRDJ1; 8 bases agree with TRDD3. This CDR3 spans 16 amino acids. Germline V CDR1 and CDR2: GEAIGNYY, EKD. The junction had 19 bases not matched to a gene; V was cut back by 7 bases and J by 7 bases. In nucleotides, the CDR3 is TGTGCCTGGATCTCCTACTCTGGGGGACACCCCCTTAAACTCATCTTT. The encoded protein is CAWISYSGGHPLKLIF.

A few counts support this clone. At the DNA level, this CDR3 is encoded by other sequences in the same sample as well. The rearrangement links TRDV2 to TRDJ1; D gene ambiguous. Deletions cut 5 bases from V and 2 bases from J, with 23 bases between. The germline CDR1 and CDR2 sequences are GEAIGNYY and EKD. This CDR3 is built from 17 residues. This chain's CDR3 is CACVPLGSPRYTDKLIF. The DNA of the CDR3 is TGTGCCTGTGTCCCTCTAGGATCTCCCAGGTATACCGATAAACTCATCTTT.

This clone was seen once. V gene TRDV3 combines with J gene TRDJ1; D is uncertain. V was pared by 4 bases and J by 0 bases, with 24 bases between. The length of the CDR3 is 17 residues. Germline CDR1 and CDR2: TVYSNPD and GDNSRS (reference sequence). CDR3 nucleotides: TGTGCCTATCAATCTACTCGTCCTGATCAGGACACCGATAAACTCATCTTT. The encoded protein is CAYQSTRPDQDTDKLIF.

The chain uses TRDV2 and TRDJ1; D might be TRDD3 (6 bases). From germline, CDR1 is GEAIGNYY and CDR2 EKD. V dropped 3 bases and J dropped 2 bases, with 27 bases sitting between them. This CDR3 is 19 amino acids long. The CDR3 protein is CACDSKRYWAILETDKLIF. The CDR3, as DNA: TGTGCCTGTGACTCTAAAAGGTACTGGGCGATACTGGAGACCGATAAACTCATCTTT.

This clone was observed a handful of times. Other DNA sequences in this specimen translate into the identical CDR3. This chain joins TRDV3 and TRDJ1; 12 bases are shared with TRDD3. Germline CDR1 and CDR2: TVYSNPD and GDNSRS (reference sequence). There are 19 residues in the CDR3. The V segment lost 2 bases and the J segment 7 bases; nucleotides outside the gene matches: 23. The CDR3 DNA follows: TGTGCCTTTTTTGTCCCGAGGTTCCTGGGGGATACGCAGGCTGGTAAACTCATCTTT. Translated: CAFFVPRFLGDTQAGKLIF.

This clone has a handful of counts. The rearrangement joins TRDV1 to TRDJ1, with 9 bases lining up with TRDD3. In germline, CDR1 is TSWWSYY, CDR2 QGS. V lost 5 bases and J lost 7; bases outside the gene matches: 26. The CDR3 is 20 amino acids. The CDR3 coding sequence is TGTGCTCTTGGGCCAGGCCCAGGGGTTCCTTCTGGGGGATGCCCGGCTAAACTCATCTTT. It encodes CALGPGPGVPSGGCPAKLIF.

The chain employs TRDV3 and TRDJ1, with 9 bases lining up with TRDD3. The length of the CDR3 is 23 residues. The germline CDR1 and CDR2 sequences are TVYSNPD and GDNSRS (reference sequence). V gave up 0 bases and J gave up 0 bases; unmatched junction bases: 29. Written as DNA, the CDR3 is TGTGCCTTTAGGGTCCTTACTACGTTATACTGGGGGAGACAGGAGGCCCACACCGATAAACTCATCTTT. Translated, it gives CAFRVLTTLYWGRQEAHTDKLIF. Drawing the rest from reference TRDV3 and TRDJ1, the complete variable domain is CDKVTQSSPDQTVASGSEVVLLCTYDTVYSNPDLFWYRIRPDYSFQFVFYGDNSRSEGADFTQGRFSVKHILTQKAFHLVISPVRTEDSATYYCAFRVLTTLYWGRQEAHTDKLIFGKGTRVTVEP.

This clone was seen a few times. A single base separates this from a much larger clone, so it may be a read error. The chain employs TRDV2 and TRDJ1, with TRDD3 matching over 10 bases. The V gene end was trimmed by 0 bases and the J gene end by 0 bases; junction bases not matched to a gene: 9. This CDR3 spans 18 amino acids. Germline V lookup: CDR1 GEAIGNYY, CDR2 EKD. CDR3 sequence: CACDTADWGMPHTDKLIF. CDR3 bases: TGTGCCTGTGACACCGCGGACTGGGGGATGCCGCACACCGATAAACTCATCTTT.

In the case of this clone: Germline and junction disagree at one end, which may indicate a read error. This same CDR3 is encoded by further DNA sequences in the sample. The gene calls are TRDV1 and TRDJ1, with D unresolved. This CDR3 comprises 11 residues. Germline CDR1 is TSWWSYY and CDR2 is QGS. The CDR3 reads CALGEPNKLIF. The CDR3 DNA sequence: TGTGCTCTTGGGGAGCCTAATAAACTAATCTTT.

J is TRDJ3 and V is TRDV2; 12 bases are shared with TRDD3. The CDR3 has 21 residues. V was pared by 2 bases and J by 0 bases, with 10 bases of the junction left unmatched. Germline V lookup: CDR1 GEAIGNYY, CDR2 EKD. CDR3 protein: CACDKLLGDTRSSWDTRQMFF. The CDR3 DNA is TGTGCCTGTGACAAACTACTGGGGGATACACGGAGCTCCTGGGACACCCGACAGATGTTTTTC.

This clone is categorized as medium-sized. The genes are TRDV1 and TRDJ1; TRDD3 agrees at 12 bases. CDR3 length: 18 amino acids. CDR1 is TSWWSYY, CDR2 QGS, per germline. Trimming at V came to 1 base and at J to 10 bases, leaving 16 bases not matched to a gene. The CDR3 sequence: CALGEPVSFLLGDTGLIF. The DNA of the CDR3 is TGTGCTCTTGGGGAACCTGTCAGTTTCCTACTGGGGGATACTGGACTCATCTTT.

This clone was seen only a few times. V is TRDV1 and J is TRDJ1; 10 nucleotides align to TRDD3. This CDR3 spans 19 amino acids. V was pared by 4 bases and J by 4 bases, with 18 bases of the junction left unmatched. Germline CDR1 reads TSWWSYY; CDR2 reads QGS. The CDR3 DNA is TGTGCTCTTGGGGGACCCCTTCCTCACCTTGGGGGATACCACGATAAACTCATCTTT. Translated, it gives CALGGPLPHLGGYHDKLIF.

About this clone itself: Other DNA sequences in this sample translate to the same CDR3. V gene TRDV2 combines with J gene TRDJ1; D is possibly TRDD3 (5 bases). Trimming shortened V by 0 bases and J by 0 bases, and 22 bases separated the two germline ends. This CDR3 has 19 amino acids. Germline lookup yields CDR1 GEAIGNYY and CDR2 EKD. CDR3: CACDTEGGIPGSYTDKLIF. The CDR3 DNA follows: TGTGCCTGTGACACCGAGGGGGGTATACCGGGCTCGTACACCGATAAACTCATCTTT.

CDR3 in DNA: TGTGCCTGTGACACCGGGGGTACTGGGGTATACTCCTGGCCCTGGGACACCCGACAGATGTTTTTC. Residues: CACDTGGTGVYSWPWDTRQMFF. V usage is TRDV2 and J usage is TRDJ3, with 7 bases matching TRDD3. Trimming took 0 bases from V and 2 from J; bases not matched to a gene: 18. The CDR3 sequence is 22 residues long. From germline, CDR1 is GEAIGNYY and CDR2 EKD.

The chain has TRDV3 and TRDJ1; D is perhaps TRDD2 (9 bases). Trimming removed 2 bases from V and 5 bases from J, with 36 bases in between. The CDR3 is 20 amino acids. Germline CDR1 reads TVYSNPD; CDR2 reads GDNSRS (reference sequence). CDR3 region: CAFSWGPSYSWGIGIDKLIF. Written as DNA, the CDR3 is TGTGCCTTTTCGTGGGGGCCTTCCTACAGTTGGGGGATTGGAATAGATAAACTCATCTTT.

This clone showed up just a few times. The DNA of the CDR3 is TGTGCTCTTGGGGAACTCCCCCCCGCGTGTGGCTGGGGGATACGCCATGTGTACACCGATAAACTCATCTTT. Protein sequence: CALGELPPACGWGIRHVYTDKLIF. This sequence joins TRDV1 and TRDJ1, with 12 bases lining up with TRDD3. The V gene's germline CDR1 is TSWWSYY and CDR2 QGS. J gave up 0 bases and V 0 bases, and 23 bases lay outside the gene matches. The CDR3 has 24 residues.

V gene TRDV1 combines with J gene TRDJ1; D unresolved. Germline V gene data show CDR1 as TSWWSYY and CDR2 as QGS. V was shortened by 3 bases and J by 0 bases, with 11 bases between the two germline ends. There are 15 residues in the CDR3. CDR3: CALGDPGLYTDKLIF. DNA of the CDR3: TGTGCTCTTGGGGATCCCGGCCTCTACACCGATAAACTCATCTTT.